Listed here are 9 T cell receptor beta chains from one sample, sequenced in a study of cytotoxic CD8 clonotypes in ibrutinib-treated CLL. Assay used: immunoSEQ multiplex PCR; TCRdb lists only in-frame clones, some missing. Of roughly 150,000 clones listed, under 90% are singletons. The sequencing used PBMCs, collected after 24 months of ibrutinib treatment. The source of these receptors is a human donor with chronic lymphocytic leukemia.

This chain joins TRBV28 and TRBJ2-5, with 9 bases matching TRBD2. This CDR3 is built from 11 residues. Germline loops: CDR1 MDHEN, CDR2 SYDVKM. The junction had 4 bases not matched to a gene; V was cut back by 11 bases and J by 6 bases. This CDR3 reads CACGREKTQYF. For the CDR3, the DNA is TGTGCCTGCGGGAGGGAAAAGACCCAGTACTTC.

The chain joins TRBV9 to TRBJ2-1, with D perhaps assigned TRBD1 or TRBD2 (5 bases each). The germline V gene has CDR1 SGDLS and CDR2 YYNGEE. The CDR3 has 18 residues. V lost 0 bases, J lost 7 bases, and 23 bases lay in between. The CDR3 DNA reads as TGTGCCAGCAGCGTAGACGGGACCCTCGGGGCAATCCGGAATGAGCAGTTCTTC. This translates into CASSVDGTLGAIRNEQFF.

V gene TRBV19 combines with J gene TRBJ2-2; D gene ambiguous. Trimming cost V 4 bases and J 0 bases, with 12 bases left between them. CDR1 and CDR2 from the germline V gene are LNHDA and SQIVND (reference sequence). The CDR3 spans 16 residues. The CDR3 nucleotides read TGTGCCAGTAGTAGTAAGGTCACTCCGAACACCGGGGAGCTGTTTTTT. Residues: CASSSKVTPNTGELFF.

This clone was recorded a few times. V is TRBV27 and J is TRBJ2-1; TRBD2 matches 14 bases. V shed 6 bases and J 2 bases; nucleotides not matched to a gene: 6. CDR1 and CDR2 (germline): MNHEY, SMNVEV (reference sequence). The CDR3 runs to 17 residues. In DNA, the CDR3 is TGTGCCAGCAGACCAACGGGACTAGCGGGAGCCTACAATGAGCAGTTCTTC. Translated: CASRPTGLAGAYNEQFF.

The rearrangement uses TRBV27 and TRBJ1-4; D is unresolved. V lost 3 bases, J lost 4 bases, and 15 bases lay in between. The CDR3 has 16 residues. The germline V gene encodes CDR1 MNHEY and CDR2 SMNVEV (reference sequence). CDR3 protein: CASSFYPNGRNEKLFF. The DNA for the CDR3 is TGTGCCAGCAGTTTTTATCCCAACGGACGTAATGAAAAACTGTTTTTT.

This rearrangement joins TRBV2 to TRBJ2-1; no clear D gene. The CDR3 has 12 residues. Trimming took off 6 bases at V and 9 bases at J, with 12 bases between the two ends. The V gene's germline CDR1 is SNHLY and CDR2 FYNNEI. The CDR3 sequence: CASSPYSPEQFF. DNA for the CDR3: TGTGCCAGCAGCCCATATAGTCCTGAGCAGTTCTTC.

The chain recombines TRBV5-5 with TRBJ1-2; tentatively, D is TRBD1 (6 bases). The CDR3 has 14 amino acids. Germline CDR1 and CDR2: SGHKS and YYEKEE (reference sequence). V was cut by 4 bases and J by 4 bases, with 14 bases left in between. The CDR3 spells CASSRQEEAYGYTF. DNA of the CDR3: TGTGCCAGCAGCCGACAGGAGGAGGCCTATGGCTACACCTTC.

The chain uses TRBV7-8 and TRBJ2-1, with 13 bases identical to TRBD2. In germline, CDR1 is SGHVS, CDR2 FQNEAQ. The CDR3 loop spans 17 amino acids. J was trimmed by 2 bases and V by 5 bases; bases with no gene match: 6. CDR3 sequence: CASSPNGLAGAYNEQFF. The CDR3 nucleotides read TGTGCCAGCAGCCCCAATGGACTAGCGGGAGCCTACAATGAGCAGTTCTTC.

The chain carries TRBV2 and TRBJ2-3; D not resolved. Germline V gives CDR1 SNHLY, CDR2 FYNNEI. V lost 8 bases to trimming and J lost 4 bases, with 13 bases between them. The CDR3 is 13 amino acids. Written as DNA, the CDR3 is TGTGCCAGCTTATTCAGCGTAGCAGATACGCAGTATTTT. This gives the protein CASLFSVADTQYF.